The T cell receptor (beta chain) described here comes from a study of human T cells and chemical hapten exposure. TCRdb redid the calling of the RACE reads with MiXCR, one entry per CDR3 protein. The sample lists under 200,000 distinct CDR3 sequences; roughly 30% were seen once. Noted time point: pre-sensitization, week 0. Regarding treatment: therapeutic diphenylcyclopropenone sensitization with weekly scalp DPC. The specimen comprised whole blood, sampled in connection with sensitization to the hapten diphenylcyclopropenone (DPC). This sequence originates from a woman in her twenties or thirties with alopecia areata. Some clones in this sample may be carry-over from other donors' samples.

The CDR3 loop reads CASSQNADGEQYF. Here the CDR3 DNA reads TGTGCCAGCAGCCAAAATGCAGATGGGGAGCAGTACTTC. The J gene is TRBJ2-7, the V gene TRBV28; D is unresolved. V lost 6 bases and J 7 bases, leaving 16 bases between the germline ends. Germline V gene lookup returns CDR1 MDHEN and CDR2 SYDVKM. This CDR3 is built from 13 residues.